The 8 T cell receptor beta chains below all came from one sample that was sequenced in a study of esophageal squamous cell carcinoma under preoperative chemotherapy. The time point here: before preoperative PTX-NDP chemotherapy. TCRdb redid the calling of the PCR reads with MiXCR, one entry per CDR3 protein. The table lists some 30,000 distinct CDR3 sequences, approximately 50% of them singletons, with approximately 12% in the top ten. Sampling was done from a patient given preoperative chemotherapy. All receptors derive from a human donor with esophageal squamous cell carcinoma. The donor label of this sample is uncertain.

This clonotype ranks as medium-sized (0.01 to 0.1%). This chain joins TRBV7-8 and TRBJ2-2; D may correspond to TRBD1 or TRBD2 (5 bases each). The V and J ends lost 1 base and 1 base respectively, with 10 bases between them. The CDR3 is 16 amino acids. CDR1 is SGHVS and CDR2 is FQNEAQ in the germline V gene. CDR3 sequence reads: CASSLGRQGNTGELFF. The CDR3 nucleotides read TGTGCCAGCAGCTTAGGGAGGCAGGGGAACACCGGGGAGCTGTTTTTT.

This rearrangement joins TRBV7-6 to TRBJ2-1; TRBD2 matches at 7 bases. The CDR3 consists of 17 residues. The V gene end was trimmed by 4 bases and the J gene end by 5 bases; junction bases not matched to a gene: 14. Germline CDR1 SGHVS, CDR2 FNYEAQ. The CDR3 sequence is CASSSEAGVGFHNEQFF. CDR3 DNA: TGTGCCAGCAGCTCAGAGGCGGGAGTGGGTTTTCACAATGAGCAGTTCTTC.

This sequence joins TRBV7-6 and TRBJ2-1, with 10 positions matching TRBD2. The ends lost 5 bases at V and 9 bases at J; junction bases unmatched: 22. Germline-derived CDR1 and CDR2 are SGHVS and FNYEAQ. This CDR3 is 19 amino acids long. CDR3 in DNA: TGTGCCAGCAGCCCCGTTATCAGCGGGGGGGGGGGGGGGGGGGGTGAGCAGTTCTTC. As protein: CASSPVISGGGGGGGEQFF. The variable domain in full, completed from reference TRBV7-6 and TRBJ2-1, reads GAGVSQSPRYKVTKRGQDVALRCDPISGHVSLYWYRQALGQGPEFLTYFNYEAQQDKSGLPNDRFSAERPEGSISTLTIQRTEQRDSAMYRCASSPVISGGGGGGGEQFFGPGTRLTVL.

The chain employs TRBV18 and TRBJ2-1, with 7 bases matching TRBD1. The CDR3 is 12 residues long. Trimming took 6 bases from V and 11 from J; bases not matched to a gene: 7. CDR1 and CDR2 (germline): KGHSH, LQKENI. This CDR3 is CASSPRQGQQFF. CDR3 bases: TGTGCCAGCTCCCCGAGACAGGGTCAGCAGTTCTTC.

This clonotype was detected many times. The chain couples TRBV28 to TRBJ2-3, with TRBD1 matching 9 bases. The CDR3 loop spans 13 amino acids. CDR1 and CDR2 (germline): MDHEN, SYDVKM. The V and J ends lost 8 bases and 3 bases, in that order; junction bases with no gene match: 3. The CDR3 is CASRDRATDTQYF. The CDR3, as DNA: TGTGCCAGCCGGGACAGGGCTACAGATACGCAGTATTTT.

This clonotype has ten or more counts. The chain is built from TRBV7-8 and TRBJ1-6, with D possibly being TRBD1 (5 bases). V lost 2 bases and J lost 10, with 15 bases in between. CDR1 and CDR2 from the germline V gene are SGHVS and FQNEAQ. The CDR3 contains 15 residues. CDR3 sequence reads: CASSLFDMRQSPLHF. CDR3 in DNA: TGTGCCAGCAGCTTATTCGACATGAGACAGTCACCCCTCCACTTT.

In its sample, this clonotype was seen a few times. CDR3 in amino acids: CASSSGGLAKNIQYF. The CDR3 DNA follows: TGTGCCAGCAGCTCGGGAGGCCTCGCCAAAAACATTCAGTACTTC. The rearrangement joins TRBV7-2 to TRBJ2-4; TRBD2 aligns across 7 bases. CDR3 length equals 15 residues. Germline V gene lookup returns CDR1 SGHTA and CDR2 FQGNSA. With V trimmed by 4 bases and J by 1 base, 4 bases remained unmatched.

The V call is TRBV7-9, the J call TRBJ1-2; D is unresolved. This CDR3 contains 11 residues. Germline CDR1 is SEHNR and CDR2 is FQNEAQ (reference sequence). Trimming took off 1 base at V and 7 bases at J, with 4 bases between the two ends. CDR3 residues: CASSLDLGYTF. CDR3 sequence (DNA): TGTGCCAGCAGCTTAGACCTTGGCTACACCTTC.